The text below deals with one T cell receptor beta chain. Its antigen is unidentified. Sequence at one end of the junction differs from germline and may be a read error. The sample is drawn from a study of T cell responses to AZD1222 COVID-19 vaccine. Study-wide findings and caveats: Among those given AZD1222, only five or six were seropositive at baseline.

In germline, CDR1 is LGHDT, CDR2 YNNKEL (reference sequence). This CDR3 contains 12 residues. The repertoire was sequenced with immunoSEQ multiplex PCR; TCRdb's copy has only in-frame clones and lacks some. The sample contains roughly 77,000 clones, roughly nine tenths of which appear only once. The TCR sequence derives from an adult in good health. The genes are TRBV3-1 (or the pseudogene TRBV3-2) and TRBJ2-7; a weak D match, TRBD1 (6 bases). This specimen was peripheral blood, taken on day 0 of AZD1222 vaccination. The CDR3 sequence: CASSLLRDNPTF. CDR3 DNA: TGTGCCAGCAGCCTTCTACGGGACAACCCGACCTTC.